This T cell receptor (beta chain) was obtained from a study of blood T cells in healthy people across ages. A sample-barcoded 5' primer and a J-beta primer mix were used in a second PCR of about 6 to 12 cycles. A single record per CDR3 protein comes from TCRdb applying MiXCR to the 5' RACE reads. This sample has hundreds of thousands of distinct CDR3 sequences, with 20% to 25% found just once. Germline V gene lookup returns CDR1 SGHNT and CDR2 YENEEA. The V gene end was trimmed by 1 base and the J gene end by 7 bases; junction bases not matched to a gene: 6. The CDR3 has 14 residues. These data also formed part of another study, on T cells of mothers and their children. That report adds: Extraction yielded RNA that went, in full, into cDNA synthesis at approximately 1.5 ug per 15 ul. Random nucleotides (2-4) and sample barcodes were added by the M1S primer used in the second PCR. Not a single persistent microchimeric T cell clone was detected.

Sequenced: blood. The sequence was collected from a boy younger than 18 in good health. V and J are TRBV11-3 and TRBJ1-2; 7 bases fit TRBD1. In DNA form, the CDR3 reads TGTGCCAGCAGCTTAGCCCCGACAGGGTTTGGCTACACCTTC. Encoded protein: CASSLAPTGFGYTF.